This T cell receptor beta chain was documented in a study of blood T cell repertoires in COVID-19. Study as a whole: From the United States, Italy and Spain came samples of acute and convalescent COVID-19. PBMCs, B-cell-depleted T cells, or T cells were the source of the cDNA or gDNA that made up the material.

In the original analysis: Estimated nucleated cell counts came from reference gene primer amplification. Assay: immunoSEQ multiplex PCR; the TCRdb copy retains only in-frame clones and omits some. From that table come the V and J calls and clone size; the DNA was used to work out D and trimming. Of 150,000 to 180,000 clones in the sample, about nine tenths are singletons; the top ten hold more than 2%. The germline gives CDR1 GTSNPN, CDR2 SVGIG (reference sequence). V shed 3 bases and J 7 bases; nucleotides not matched to a gene: 7. The CDR3 totals 14 residues. Sequencing was performed on peripheral blood. This sequence was found in a woman between 65 and 79 years old with acute or convalescent COVID-19. The rearrangement joins TRBV30 to TRBJ1-2; 11 nucleotides agree with TRBD1. In DNA form, the CDR3 reads TGTGCCTGGAGCTTCGGACAGGGGGCATCTGGCTACACCTTC. It translates to CAWSFGQGASGYTF. Full variable domain (remainder filled in from reference TRBV30 and TRBJ1-2): SQTIHQWPATLVQPVGSPLSLECTVEGTSNPNLYWYRQAAGRGLQLLFYSVGIGQISSEVPQNLSASRPQDRQFILSSKKLLLSDSGFYLCAWSFGQGASGYTFGSGTRLTVV.